Below are 17 T cell receptor beta chains sequenced from a single sample in a study of cytomegalovirus exposure and HLA in healthy donors (dated by TCRdb to 2015 to 2018). The method behind the library was the immunoSEQ multiplex PCR assay. For the multiplex PCR, a mixture combining 60 forward primers for TCR Vbeta segments and 13 reverse primers for TCR Jbeta segments was used. TCRdb carries this immuneACCESS record with in-frame sequences only. Its versions omit some clonotypes, under half of them owing to an unresolved V gene in the studies checked, with the rest unexplained. The sample table contains 150,000 to 200,000 clones; only one count was recorded for about 69% of them. The ten largest account for about 2.5% of the sample. Sequenced input: PBMCs. All receptors derive from a human donor in good health.

J is TRBJ1-5 and V is TRBV18; D gene uncertain. The CDR3 extends over 15 amino acids. V gave up 2 bases and J gave up 8 bases, with 16 bases separating them. Germline lookup yields CDR1 KGHSH and CDR2 LQKENI. The CDR3 DNA reads TGTGCCAGCTCACCAAACAGACCCAACGGGGAGCCCCAGCATTTT. It is translated as CASSPNRPNGEPQHF.

The chain couples TRBV12-2 to TRBJ2-3; TRBD2 is taken as the D call from the table, unchecked against the DNA. TRBV12-2 is a pseudogene. The CDR3 is made up of 14 amino acids. The CDR3 is CASRLRDPGDTQYF. The CDR3 nucleotides are TGTGCAAGTCGCTTACGAGATCCGGGAGATACGCAGTATTTT.

As concerns this clone: At the DNA level, this CDR3 is encoded by other sequences in the same sample as well. The chain employs TRBV7-2 and TRBJ2-7; D is ambiguous. CDR3 length: 16 residues. Germline V CDR1 and CDR2: SGHTA, FQGNSA. The V end lost 1 base, the J end lost 1 base, and 14 bases lay between the germline ends. CDR3 loop: CASSLGSASASYEQYF. The DNA of the CDR3 is TGTGCCAGCAGCTTAGGGTCCGCTAGTGCGTCCTACGAGCAGTACTTC.

The gene calls are TRBV11-2 and TRBJ2-6; D might be TRBD1 (5 bases). V was clipped by 2 bases and J by 2 bases, with 10 bases between them. Germline CDR1 SGHAT, CDR2 FQNNGV. This CDR3 has 16 amino acids. Here the CDR3 DNA reads TGTGCCAGCAGCTTAAGGAGCAGGGCTGGGGCCAACGTCCTGACTTTC. Protein sequence: CASSLRSRAGANVLTF.

The chain carries TRBV4-2 and TRBJ1-2, with D possibly being TRBD1 (6 bases). V shed 0 bases and J shed 7 bases, with 12 bases lying between them. In germline, CDR1 is LGHNA, CDR2 YNFKEQ. This CDR3 is 14 amino acids long. The CDR3 loop reads CASSQDLRTVGYTF. The CDR3 coding sequence is TGTGCCAGCAGCCAAGATCTACGGACAGTTGGCTACACCTTC.

The gene calls are TRBV10-3 and TRBJ2-5, with 10 bases matching TRBD1. Germline V gene sequence: CDR1 ENHRY, CDR2 SYGVKD. The J segment lost 5 bases and the V segment lost 3 bases, leaving 9 bases of the junction unmatched. This CDR3 spans 16 amino acids. The DNA of the CDR3 is TGTGCCATCAGTGAAAGACAACCGGGACAGGGGGAGACCCAGTACTTC. Residues: CAISERQPGQGETQYF.

The chain combines TRBV7-2 with TRBJ2-7, with 7 nucleotides matching TRBD2. The CDR3 consists of 12 residues. CDR1 SGHTA and CDR2 FQGNSA come from the germline V gene. V was pared by 3 bases and J by 6 bases, with 2 bases of the junction left unmatched. Here the CDR3 reads CASSLGGTEQYF. DNA of the CDR3: TGTGCCAGCAGCTTGGGGGGGACCGAGCAGTACTTC.

The chain is built from TRBV2 and TRBJ2-5, with TRBD2 identical over 7 bases. Per germline, CDR1 SNHLY and CDR2 FYNNEI. The CDR3 is 13 residues long. J gave up 5 bases and V 7 bases, and 7 bases lay outside the gene matches. The CDR3 region is CASNQRGRETQYF. Here the CDR3 DNA reads TGTGCCAGCAATCAGCGGGGTCGGGAGACCCAGTACTTC.

The chain has TRBV4-3 and TRBJ1-5; tentative D call: TRBD1 (6 bases). Germline lookup yields CDR1 LGHNA and CDR2 YSLEER. There are 13 residues in the CDR3. Trimming cost V 1 base and J 7 bases, with 8 bases left between them. For the CDR3, the DNA is TGCGCCAGCAGCCAAGCGGGGGGCCAGCCCCAGCATTTT. It codes for CASSQAGGQPQHF.

The chain couples TRBV10-3 to TRBJ1-5; D not resolved. Trimming removed 3 bases at V and 3 bases at J, with 9 bases between. The CDR3 contains 14 residues. Germline V gene sequence: CDR1 ENHRY, CDR2 SYGVKD. CDR3 region: CAISDEGPNQPQHF. CDR3 coding DNA: TGTGCCATCAGTGACGAGGGTCCCAATCAGCCCCAGCATTTT.

This rearrangement joins TRBV9 to TRBJ1-3; no firm D call. Deletions cut 0 bases from V and 0 bases from J, with 7 bases between. Germline V gene sequence: CDR1 SGDLS, CDR2 YYNGEE. This CDR3 spans 15 amino acids. The CDR3 nucleotides are TGTGCCAGCAGCGTAGGGTCAGTCTCTGGAAACACCATATATTTT. Amino acids: CASSVGSVSGNTIYF.

This chain connects TRBV6-1 to TRBJ1-1; perhaps TRBD1 as D (6 bases). CDR1 and CDR2 from the germline V gene are MNHNS and SASEGT. Trimming pared 4 bases from V and 4 bases from J, leaving 13 bases between. CDR3 length: 14 residues. The CDR3 spells CASSAQGRGTEAFF. The CDR3 DNA is TGTGCCAGCAGTGCGCAGGGGAGGGGCACTGAAGCTTTCTTT.

The rearrangement uses TRBV18 and TRBJ2-1; 10 bases are shared with TRBD2. The V gene end was trimmed by 1 base and the J gene end by 0 bases; junction bases not matched to a gene: 0. Germline V gives CDR1 KGHSH, CDR2 LQKENI. This CDR3 contains 16 residues. The CDR3 DNA is TGTGCCAGCTCACCACAGCGGGGGGGCTCCTACAATGAGCAGTTCTTC. As protein: CASSPQRGGSYNEQFF. The full variable domain, rest sourced from reference TRBV18 and TRBJ2-1, is NAGVMQNPRHLVRRRGQEARLRCSPMKGHSHVYWYRQLPEEGLKFMVYLQKENIIDESGMPKERFSAEFPKEGPSILRIQQVVRGDSAAYFCASSPQRGGSYNEQFFGPGTRLTVL.

V usage is TRBV2 and J usage is TRBJ2-1; 10 bases line up with TRBD2. Germline CDR1 reads SNHLY; CDR2 reads FYNNEI. This CDR3 spans 15 amino acids. V was clipped by 6 bases and J by 3 bases; unmatched bases: 5. CDR3 sequence reads: CASSRSGGGYNEQFF. CDR3 in DNA: TGTGCCAGCAGCCGAAGCGGGGGGGGCTACAATGAGCAGTTCTTC.

V and J are TRBV7-3 and TRBJ1-5; 8 bases map to TRBD1. This CDR3 is built from 13 residues. The J segment lost 10 bases and the V segment lost 5 bases, leaving 7 bases of the junction unmatched. CDR1 is SGHTA and CDR2 is FQGTGA in the germline V gene. The CDR3 coding sequence is TGTGCCAGCAGCCCCGGACAGGGTGACCCCCAGCATTTT. Translation gives CASSPGQGDPQHF. The variable domain in full, completed from reference TRBV7-3 and TRBJ1-5, reads GAGVSQTPSNKVTEKGKYVELRCDPISGHTALYWYRQSLGQGPEFLIYFQGTGAADDSGLPNDRFFAVRPEGSVSTLKIQRTERGDSAVYLCASSPGQGDPQHFGDGTRLSIL.

This chain uses TRBV7-6 with TRBJ2-3; weak D call: TRBD1 (5 bases). This CDR3 spans 15 amino acids. Trimming shortened V by 5 bases and J by 2 bases, and 14 bases separated the two germline ends. CDR1 and CDR2 from the germline V gene are SGHVS and FNYEAQ. CDR3 sequence (DNA): TGTGCCAGCAGCGCAAGTCACAGGACCACAGATACGCAGTATTTT. It encodes CASSASHRTTDTQYF.

The chain joins TRBV4-1 to TRBJ1-2, with 7 bases that match TRBD1. The CDR3 extends over 16 amino acids. Trimming cost V 3 bases and J 8 bases; bases outside gene matches: 15. Germline V gene lookup returns CDR1 MGHRA and CDR2 YSYEKL. The CDR3 DNA reads as TGCGCCAGCAGCCAGCCCTGGGACAGAGAAAAAGGGGGCTACACCTTC. It translates to CASSQPWDREKGGYTF.